The present entry profiles one T cell receptor (beta chain) with its context. The record originates from a study of blood T cell repertoires in COVID-19. Study details: Collection of acute and convalescent COVID-19 samples took place in the United States, Italy and Spain. T cells, B-cell-depleted T cells, or PBMCs supplied cDNA or gDNA.

V was cut by 5 bases and J by 3 bases, with 7 bases left in between. The CDR3 consists of 12 residues. Germline CDR1 SGHAT, CDR2 FQNNGV. As originally analysed: Amplified reference gene primers provided the basis for estimating nucleated cell counts. Sequencing used immunoSEQ multiplex PCR; TCRdb keeps in-frame clones, though not all of them. Clone size and the V and J calls come from that table; the DNA yielded D and trimming. The sample carries a few hundred thousand clones, 86% recorded once. This sequence joins TRBV11-2 and TRBJ1-1; D gene unclear. The sample was peripheral blood. The TCR originated in a young woman with active or convalescent COVID-19. The CDR3 here is CASSVGHTEAFF. The DNA of the CDR3 is TGTGCCAGCAGCGTTGGCCACACTGAAGCTTTCTTT.